The rows below give T cell receptor beta chains drawn from one sample of a study of blood T cell repertoires in COVID-19. Assay used: immunoSEQ multiplex PCR; TCRdb lists only in-frame clones, some missing. Counted here are roughly 280,000 clones, approximately 86% occurring once; the ten biggest clones make up roughly 4.9%. Sequencing used peripheral blood. The receptors were sampled from an older woman with COVID-19, enrolled during active disease. Both conserved end residues are part of each CDR3. Fields, in order: CDR3 DNA, CDR3 protein, V gene, J gene, clone size, D gene. D genes are given only for firm matches. Clone size is stated in some rows and not others, as once, few, many or a class when expanded.

CDR3nt: TGTGCCAGCAGCTCCCTGAGCGGGAGGACCTACACCGGGGAGCTGTTTTTT
CDR3aa: CASSSLSGRTYTGELFF
v_gene: TRBV7-3
j_gene: TRBJ2-2
abundance: few
d_gene: TRBD2

CDR3nt: TGTGCCAGCAGCCGGGGACAGGGGGCGGCGGAGACCCAGTACTTC
CDR3aa: CASSRGQGAAETQYF
v_gene: TRBV2
j_gene: TRBJ2-5
abundance: .
d_gene: TRBD1

CDR3nt: TGCAGCGTTGTGTTGGTTGCGGGCCCCCGCTTCGAGCAGTACTTC
CDR3aa: CSVVLVAGPRFEQYF
v_gene: TRBV29-1
j_gene: TRBJ2-7
abundance: once
d_gene: .

CDR3nt: TGTGCCAGCAGCTCCCCCGGAATGAGGACTGAAGCTTTCTTT
CDR3aa: CASSSPGMRTEAFF
v_gene: TRBV27
j_gene: TRBJ1-1
abundance: .
d_gene: .

CDR3nt: TGTGCCAGCAGTCGAACAACAACTAATGAAAAACTGTTTTTT
CDR3aa: CASSRTTTNEKLFF
v_gene: TRBV9
j_gene: TRBJ1-4
abundance: .
d_gene: .

CDR3nt: TGTGCCAGCAGCCAGGGTGCCGGACAAAGGGAGGGGAGGATCCACTTT
CDR3aa: CASSQGAGQREGRIHF
v_gene: TRBV3-1/TRBV3-2
j_gene: TRBJ1-6
abundance: .
d_gene: .

CDR3nt: TGTGCCACCAGCAGATCCCAGGGGGGCTATGGCTACACCTTC
CDR3aa: CATSRSQGGYGYTF
v_gene: TRBV15
j_gene: TRBJ1-2
abundance: .
d_gene: TRBD1

CDR3nt: TGCGCCAGCAGCCCTGGAGCGCAAGCCACCGGGGAGCTGTTTTTT
CDR3aa: CASSPGAQATGELFF
v_gene: TRBV5-1
j_gene: TRBJ2-2
abundance: .
d_gene: .

CDR3nt: TGTGCCAGCAGCCCTGGACAGGGCAGCACAGATACGCAGTATTTT
CDR3aa: CASSPGQGSTDTQYF
v_gene: TRBV7-6
j_gene: TRBJ2-3
abundance: once
d_gene: TRBD1

CDR3nt: TGTGCCAGCAGCTCCCGGGCACAGGGGACCCACGAGCAGTACTTC
CDR3aa: CASSSRAQGTHEQYF
v_gene: TRBV9
j_gene: TRBJ2-7
abundance: few
d_gene: TRBD1

CDR3nt: TGTGCCAGCAGCTTGGCCGGTCAGCCCCAGCATTTT
CDR3aa: CASSLAGQPQHF
v_gene: TRBV5-6
j_gene: TRBJ1-5
abundance: .
d_gene: .

CDR3nt: TGTGCCAGCAGTTTATCGGTAGCCAAAAACATTCAGTACTTC
CDR3aa: CASSLSVAKNIQYF
v_gene: TRBV28
j_gene: TRBJ2-4
abundance: .
d_gene: .

CDR3nt: TGTGCCAGCAGCGTAGATCGTGAACAGGGGTCCACTGAAGCTTTCTTT
CDR3aa: CASSVDREQGSTEAFF
v_gene: TRBV9
j_gene: TRBJ1-1
abundance: few
d_gene: TRBD1

CDR3nt: TGTGCCAGCTCGGGGAGCTCCTATAATTCACCCCTCCACTTT
CDR3aa: CASSGSSYNSPLHF
v_gene: TRBV19
j_gene: TRBJ1-6
abundance: .
d_gene: .

CDR3nt: TGCAGCGCATCGACAGGGGGCTACAATGAGCAGTTCTTC
CDR3aa: CSASTGGYNEQFF
v_gene: TRBV29-1
j_gene: TRBJ2-1
abundance: .
d_gene: TRBD1

CDR3nt: TGTGCCAGCAGCTTGCTACCAGACTCTAACTATGGCTACACCTTC
CDR3aa: CASSLLPDSNYGYTF
v_gene: TRBV5-5
j_gene: TRBJ1-2
abundance: .
d_gene: .

CDR3nt: TGTGCCAGTAGCACCGGATCTCTAGTAAAGCAGTTCTTC
CDR3aa: CASSTGSLVKQFF
v_gene: TRBV19
j_gene: TRBJ2-1
abundance: few
d_gene: .

CDR3nt: TGTGCCAGCTCCCCCCCGGGAGACAATCAGCCCCAGCATTTT
CDR3aa: CASSPPGDNQPQHF
v_gene: TRBV18
j_gene: TRBJ1-5
abundance: few
d_gene: .

CDR3nt: TGTGCCAGCAGCCAAGGACAGGGCTCCTACAATGAGCAGTTCTTC
CDR3aa: CASSQGQGSYNEQFF
v_gene: TRBV14
j_gene: TRBJ2-1
abundance: .
d_gene: TRBD1

CDR3nt: TGTGCCAGCGAGAGTGGAGTCAAAAACATTCAGTACTTC
CDR3aa: CASESGVKNIQYF
v_gene: TRBV6-6
j_gene: TRBJ2-4
abundance: .
d_gene: .

CDR3nt: TGTGCCAGCAGTTTAGGTGGCCGGGAGCTGTTTTTT
CDR3aa: CASSLGGRELFF
v_gene: TRBV28
j_gene: TRBJ2-2
abundance: .
d_gene: .

CDR3nt: TGTGCCAGCACCGTGGAGGGCTATGGCTACACCTTC
CDR3aa: CASTVEGYGYTF
v_gene: TRBV28
j_gene: TRBJ1-2
abundance: .
d_gene: .

CDR3nt: TGTGCCAGCAGTTACGGACAGGACCTCACTGAAGCTTTCTTT
CDR3aa: CASSYGQDLTEAFF
v_gene: TRBV28
j_gene: TRBJ1-1
abundance: .
d_gene: TRBD1

CDR3nt: TGTGCCACCAGCCGTGACAGGGTTGGCTACACCTTC
CDR3aa: CATSRDRVGYTF
v_gene: TRBV24-1
j_gene: TRBJ1-2
abundance: .
d_gene: TRBD1

CDR3nt: TGTGCCAGTCGACAGGGGGGGGAGCAGTACTTC
CDR3aa: CASRQGGEQYF
v_gene: TRBV19
j_gene: TRBJ2-7
abundance: .
d_gene: TRBD1

CDR3nt: TGTGCCAGCAGCTTAGGGGACAGGGATTCAGATACGCAGTATTTT
CDR3aa: CASSLGDRDSDTQYF
v_gene: TRBV7-2
j_gene: TRBJ2-3
abundance: .
d_gene: TRBD1

CDR3nt: TGCGCCAGCAGCCGTGGACACAGTTCAACTAATGAAAAACTGTTTTTT
CDR3aa: CASSRGHSSTNEKLFF
v_gene: TRBV4-3
j_gene: TRBJ1-4
abundance: .
d_gene: .

CDR3nt: TGTGCCACGGGGACAGCGCGGGGTATTTCCTACAATGAGCAGTTCTTC
CDR3aa: CATGTARGISYNEQFF
v_gene: TRBV24-1
j_gene: TRBJ2-1
abundance: .
d_gene: .

CDR3nt: TGTGCCAGCAGCTTGGATCTTATGGGGCCGGAGCCCCAGCATTTT
CDR3aa: CASSLDLMGPEPQHF
v_gene: TRBV5-5
j_gene: TRBJ1-5
abundance: .
d_gene: .

CDR3nt: TGTGCCAGCAGAAACAGTGAGCAGTTCTTC
CDR3aa: CASRNSEQFF
v_gene: TRBV2
j_gene: TRBJ2-1
abundance: .
d_gene: .

CDR3nt: TGTGCCAGCAGTTTGTCCGGGACTAAGGGCGAGCAGTACTTC
CDR3aa: CASSLSGTKGEQYF
v_gene: TRBV28
j_gene: TRBJ2-7
abundance: .
d_gene: TRBD2

CDR3nt: TGTGCCAGTAGTATATGGGTACAGAGCAATGAAAAACTGTTTTTT
CDR3aa: CASSIWVQSNEKLFF
v_gene: TRBV19
j_gene: TRBJ1-4
abundance: .
d_gene: .

CDR3nt: TGTGCCAGCGGGCAGGGGGACAGGGGTAGGGGACATTTACCCCTCCACTTT
CDR3aa: CASGQGDRGRGHLPLHF
v_gene: TRBV9
j_gene: TRBJ1-6
abundance: .
d_gene: TRBD1

CDR3nt: TGCGCCAGCAGCTATATTAGCTCCTACGAGCAGTACTTC
CDR3aa: CASSYISSYEQYF
v_gene: TRBV5-1
j_gene: TRBJ2-7
abundance: .
d_gene: .

CDR3nt: TGTGCCAGCAGCTCCCGGGGAAAAGCTAACTATGGCTACACCTTC
CDR3aa: CASSSRGKANYGYTF
v_gene: TRBV11-1
j_gene: TRBJ1-2
abundance: few
d_gene: .

CDR3nt: TGTGCCAGCAGCTTAAGTCAGGGAAGCATTCAGTACTTC
CDR3aa: CASSLSQGSIQYF
v_gene: TRBV7-3
j_gene: TRBJ2-4
abundance: .
d_gene: .

CDR3nt: TGCGCCAGCAGCTTGGAAGGGGGAAAGCCCCAGCATTTT
CDR3aa: CASSLEGGKPQHF
v_gene: TRBV5-1
j_gene: TRBJ1-5
abundance: .
d_gene: .

CDR3nt: TGCGCCAGCAGCCAAGAAACAGGGGCTCGAACTCCCCAGCATTTT
CDR3aa: CASSQETGARTPQHF
v_gene: TRBV4-1
j_gene: TRBJ1-5
abundance: .
d_gene: TRBD1

CDR3nt: TGTGCCAGCAGCTGGGACAGGGGTAGGCACGAGCAGTACTTC
CDR3aa: CASSWDRGRHEQYF
v_gene: TRBV5-4
j_gene: TRBJ2-7
abundance: .
d_gene: TRBD1

CDR3nt: TGTGCCAGCAGTGAAGGACTTAGCGGAGGCCCTTACGAGCAGTACTTC
CDR3aa: CASSEGLSGGPYEQYF
v_gene: TRBV6-1
j_gene: TRBJ2-7
abundance: .
d_gene: .

CDR3nt: TGCGCCAGCAGTGAGTGGAGGACTAGCGGGAGATCCTACAATGAGCAGTTCTTC
CDR3aa: CASSEWRTSGRSYNEQFF
v_gene: TRBV10-2
j_gene: TRBJ2-1
abundance: .
d_gene: TRBD2

CDR3nt: TGTGCCAGCAGCTTAGCGGGAGGACTAGCGGGAGGTGAGCAGTTCTTC
CDR3aa: CASSLAGGLAGGEQFF
v_gene: TRBV7-7
j_gene: TRBJ2-1
abundance: .
d_gene: TRBD2

CDR3nt: TGTGCCAGCAGCGTAGCCCCCCAACAGCTAAACATTCAGTACTTC
CDR3aa: CASSVAPQQLNIQYF
v_gene: TRBV9
j_gene: TRBJ2-4
abundance: .
d_gene: .

CDR3nt: TGTGCCAGCAGCCCGGCGGGGGGCAGGGGCTATGGCTACACCTTC
CDR3aa: CASSPAGGRGYGYTF
v_gene: TRBV7-9
j_gene: TRBJ1-2
abundance: .
d_gene: .

CDR3nt: TGTGCCAGTAGTGAACAGGGTGGGATGAACACTGAAGCTTTCTTT
CDR3aa: CASSEQGGMNTEAFF
v_gene: TRBV19
j_gene: TRBJ1-1
abundance: .
d_gene: .

CDR3nt: TGTGCCAGCAGAGTGGCCCAGGATAGCAATCAGCCCCAGCATTTT
CDR3aa: CASRVAQDSNQPQHF
v_gene: TRBV7-2
j_gene: TRBJ1-5
abundance: .
d_gene: .

CDR3nt: TGTGCCAGCAGTAACAGGGGGATCGACGAGCAGTACTTC
CDR3aa: CASSNRGIDEQYF
v_gene: TRBV6-6
j_gene: TRBJ2-7
abundance: few
d_gene: TRBD1

CDR3nt: TGTGCCAGCAGTGTTAACAGGGCCTCGGGCTATGGCTACACCTTC
CDR3aa: CASSVNRASGYGYTF
v_gene: TRBV25-1
j_gene: TRBJ1-2
abundance: .
d_gene: .

CDR3nt: TGTGCCACCAGTGATTTTAGGAGGGTCACCGGGGAGCTGTTTTTT
CDR3aa: CATSDFRRVTGELFF
v_gene: TRBV24-1
j_gene: TRBJ2-2
abundance: few
d_gene: .

CDR3nt: TGTGCCAGCAGCTTCTCACGCGGCTATGGCTACACCTTC
CDR3aa: CASSFSRGYGYTF
v_gene: TRBV7-2
j_gene: TRBJ1-2
abundance: .
d_gene: .

CDR3nt: TGTGCCAGCAGCCACACCGGACAGGGCCAGCATCAGCCCCAGCATTTT
CDR3aa: CASSHTGQGQHQPQHF
v_gene: TRBV3-1/TRBV3-2
j_gene: TRBJ1-5
abundance: once
d_gene: TRBD1

CDR3nt: TGTGCCAGCAGTGACTCAGGACTAGCCACAGATACGCAGTATTTT
CDR3aa: CASSDSGLATDTQYF
v_gene: TRBV6-4
j_gene: TRBJ2-3
abundance: .
d_gene: TRBD2

CDR3nt: TGTGCCAGCAGCTTACACCCCTCCGCGGCGGGGGGTAGCACAGATACGCAGTATTTT
CDR3aa: CASSLHPSAAGGSTDTQYF
v_gene: TRBV7-3
j_gene: TRBJ2-3
abundance: once
d_gene: TRBD2

CDR3nt: TGTGCCAGCAGTCCTCGTGGAGGGGGCAAGGGCACTGAAGCTTTCTTT
CDR3aa: CASSPRGGGKGTEAFF
v_gene: TRBV28
j_gene: TRBJ1-1
abundance: .
d_gene: TRBD1

CDR3nt: TGTGCCAGCAGTGAAATAGGCAGGATGAACACTGAAGCTTTCTTT
CDR3aa: CASSEIGRMNTEAFF
v_gene: TRBV2
j_gene: TRBJ1-1
abundance: .
d_gene: .

CDR3nt: TGTGCCAGCAGCCAACAACTAGCGGAGAACACCGGGGAGCTGTTTTTT
CDR3aa: CASSQQLAENTGELFF
v_gene: TRBV4-2
j_gene: TRBJ2-2
abundance: .
d_gene: TRBD2

CDR3nt: TGTGCCAGCAGCCTGACCGGGACAGGGTCTCATGGCTACACCTTC
CDR3aa: CASSLTGTGSHGYTF
v_gene: TRBV3-1/TRBV3-2
j_gene: TRBJ1-2
abundance: .
d_gene: TRBD1

CDR3nt: TGTGCCAGGGGACAGGCCGTCCCAACTACGGCGGCGTTTTTT
CDR3aa: CARGQAVPTTAAFF
v_gene: TRBV6-5
j_gene: TRBJ1-4
abundance: .
d_gene: TRBD1

CDR3nt: TGTGCCAGTAGTACAGCGGGAGGGACCTACGAGCAGTACTTC
CDR3aa: CASSTAGGTYEQYF
v_gene: TRBV19
j_gene: TRBJ2-7
abundance: .
d_gene: TRBD2

CDR3nt: TGCGCCAGCAGCCAAGAGGGCAGAACCTACGAGCAGTACTTC
CDR3aa: CASSQEGRTYEQYF
v_gene: TRBV4-1
j_gene: TRBJ2-7
abundance: .
d_gene: .